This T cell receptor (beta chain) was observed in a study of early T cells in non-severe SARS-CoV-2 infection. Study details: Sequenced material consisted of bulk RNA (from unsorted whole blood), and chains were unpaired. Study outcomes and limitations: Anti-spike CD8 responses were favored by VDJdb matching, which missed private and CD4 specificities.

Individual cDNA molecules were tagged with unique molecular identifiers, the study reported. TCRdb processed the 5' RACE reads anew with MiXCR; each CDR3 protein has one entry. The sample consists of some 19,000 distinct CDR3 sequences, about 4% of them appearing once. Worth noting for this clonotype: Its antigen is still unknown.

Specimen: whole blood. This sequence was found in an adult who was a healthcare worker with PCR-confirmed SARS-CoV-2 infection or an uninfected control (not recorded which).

The CDR3 region is CASSPPTSEQFF. CDR3 sequence (DNA): TGTGCCAGCAGCCCACCCACTTCCGAGCAGTTCTTC. The chain recombines TRBV27 with TRBJ2-1; the D is unclear. The CDR3 contains 12 residues. The germline V and J ends were trimmed by 6 bases and 10 bases, with 13 bases remaining between them. Germline V CDR1 and CDR2: MNHEY, SMNVEV (reference sequence).